This T cell receptor beta chain originates from a study of blood T cell repertoires in COVID-19. At the level of the study: The samples span acute and convalescent COVID-19 from the United States, Italy and Spain. In each case, the material was cDNA or gDNA derived from T cells, B-cell-depleted T cells, or PBMCs.

CDR1 and CDR2 (germline): SEHNR, FQNEAQ (reference sequence). After removal of 4 bases from V and 5 bases from J, the junction contained 9 bases not matched to a gene. The CDR3 runs 15 residues. The authors' processing: Scientists estimated how many nucleated cells there were by amplifying reference gene primers. TCRdb keeps only in-frame clones here, not all; method: immunoSEQ multiplex PCR. That table supplies the V and J calls and clone size; D and trimming were determined from the DNA. Of over 100,000 clones listed, roughly 85% are singletons. This clone was observed a single time. Sequencing input: peripheral blood. The rearrangement uses TRBV7-9 and TRBJ2-5; TRBD1 matches 8 bases. This TCR derives from an elderly man with acute or convalescent COVID-19. CDR3 nucleotides: TGTGCCAGCAGCTCCAGGGGGCGCAGCTTGGAGACCCAGTACTTC. Translated, it gives CASSSRGRSLETQYF. The full variable domain, with the rest looked up from reference TRBV7-9 and TRBJ2-5, is DTGVSQNPRHKITKRGQNVTFRCDPISEHNRLYWYRQTLGQGPEFLTYFQNEAQLEKSRLLSDRFSAERPKGSFSTLEIQRTEQGDSAMYLCASSSRGRSLETQYFGPGTRLLVL.